The entry that follows covers one T cell receptor beta chain sequence. What it binds is not known. These data come from a study of lymphopenia after photon versus proton radiotherapy. Study results and caveats: After the lymphocyte nadir, photon-treated repertoires showed oligoclonal expansion, especially of CD8+ Temra cells.

Per the germline V gene, CDR1 is SGHNT and CDR2 is YYREEE (reference sequence). V lost 4 bases, J lost 8 bases, and 12 bases lay in between. The CDR3 contains 12 residues. Assay used: immunoSEQ multiplex PCR; TCRdb lists only in-frame clones, some missing. The table shows 45,000 to 65,000 clones, with approximately 92% occurring only once. The rearrangement links TRBV5-4 to TRBJ1-2; D might be TRBD1 (5 bases). The TCR sequence derives from a woman aged 40 to 50 with cholangiocarcinoma. The source was peripheral blood, collected from a patient treated with photon-based radiotherapy. Here the CDR3 reads CASSLGLEGYTF. As DNA, the CDR3 is TGTGCCAGCAGCCTGGGACTGGAGGGCTACACCTTC.